The 14 T cell receptor beta chains presented below share a single source sample, sequenced in a study of Graves' ophthalmopathy and Graves' hyperthyroidism. The study amplified TCR beta CDR3 regions using RNA transcripts. The workflow started with a first-round RT-PCR run with HTBI primers and then moved on to a second-round multiplex PCR. Using its own MiXCR run on the multiplex PCR reads, TCRdb lists one record per CDR3 protein. The sample includes hundreds of thousands of distinct CDR3 sequences, roughly two fifths of them seen just once. Sample: peripheral blood. The source of these receptors is an adult man with Graves' ophthalmopathy.

This clonotype was seen repeatedly, ten times or more. This sequence joins TRBV15 and TRBJ1-2; D gene uncertain. Trimming removed 5 bases from V and 7 bases from J, with 14 bases in between. The V gene's germline CDR1 is LNHNV and CDR2 YYDKDF (reference sequence). The CDR3 is made up of 13 amino acids. This CDR3 is CATSSVPDPGYTF. The CDR3 DNA follows: TGTGCCACCAGCTCTGTCCCAGACCCTGGCTACACCTTC.

This clonotype was seen many times. This CDR3 is CAINQENSYEQYF. The CDR3 DNA is TGTGCCATCAATCAGGAAAACTCCTACGAGCAGTACTTC. The chain recombines TRBV10-3 with TRBJ2-7; no definite D call. V lost 7 bases and J lost 0, with 10 bases in between. The CDR3 is made up of 13 amino acids. The germline V gene has CDR1 ENHRY and CDR2 SYGVKD.

This clonotype occurred a few times. A read error may account for a junction end that differs from germline. The V call is TRBV7-8, the J call TRBJ1-6; 7 bases are shared with TRBD1. This CDR3 has 14 amino acids. From germline, CDR1 is SGHVS and CDR2 FQNEAQ. CDR3 loop: CASSPGTANPPLHF. Written as DNA, the CDR3 is TGTGCCAGCAGCCCCGGGACAGCTAATCCACCCCTCCACTTT.

The chain combines TRBV2 with TRBJ1-1; 10 positions match TRBD1. This CDR3 comprises 15 residues. The V and J ends lost 3 bases and 5 bases, in that order; junction bases with no gene match: 6. From germline, CDR1 is SNHLY and CDR2 FYNNEI. CDR3 in amino acids: CASSETTGGKTEAFF. CDR3 nucleotide sequence: TGTGCCAGCAGTGAGACGACAGGGGGCAAGACTGAAGCTTTCTTT.

This clonotype has just a few counts. Because it lacks the conserved phenylalanine or tryptophan at the end, this CDR3 is likely a read error. This chain joins TRBV5-1 and TRBJ1-1; D is ambiguous. The length of the CDR3 is 13 residues. V shed 0 bases and J shed 1 base, with 4 bases lying between them. In germline, CDR1 is SGHRS, CDR2 YFSETQ. Here the CDR3 reads CASSLDTNTEAFL. DNA of the CDR3: TGCGCCAGCAGCTTGGATACGAACACTGAAGCTTTCCTT.

J is TRBJ2-2 and V is TRBV29-1; unclear D gene. V was trimmed by 3 bases and J by 8 bases, leaving 7 bases between them. Per germline, CDR1 SQVTM and CDR2 ANQGSEA. There are 11 residues in the CDR3. CDR3 protein: CSVEDSGELFF. CDR3 coding DNA: TGCAGCGTTGAGGATTCAGGGGAGCTGTTTTTT.

V and J are TRBV7-2 and TRBJ1-3; D is uncertain. The CDR3 covers 16 residues. The germline CDR1 and CDR2 sequences are SGHTA and FQGNSA. V shed 3 bases and J shed 0 bases, with 12 bases lying between them. The CDR3 nucleotides are TGTGCCAGCAGCTTGGATTTCCGTGACTCTGGAAACACCATATATTTT. Translated: CASSLDFRDSGNTIYF.

Turning to this clonotype: This may be a read error: a much more frequent sequence differs by one nucleotide. Here the CDR3 DNA reads TGTGCCACCGGTCCGACCCAGAGGGCTAGCGGGAATGAGCAGTACTTC. This sequence encodes CATGPTQRASGNEQYF. V is TRBV24-1 and J is TRBJ2-7, with TRBD2 matching over 9 bases. Germline V lookup: CDR1 KGHDR, CDR2 SFDVKD. V lost 9 bases to trimming and J lost 7 bases; unmatched junction nucleotides: 18. This CDR3 has 16 amino acids.

CDR3 in amino acids: CASSEDRDGYTF. The DNA of the CDR3 is TGTGCCAGCAGTGAAGACAGGGACGGCTACACCTTC. This sequence joins TRBV2 and TRBJ1-2, with D possibly TRBD1 on 6 matching bases. Germline V gives CDR1 SNHLY, CDR2 FYNNEI. The V and J ends lost 1 base and 8 bases respectively, with 8 bases between them. The CDR3 is 12 residues long.

This clonotype occurred many times. The chain recombines TRBV7-2 with TRBJ2-7; 8 nucleotides agree with TRBD1. The CDR3 has 16 residues. The V gene's germline CDR1 is SGHTA and CDR2 FQGNSA. J was trimmed by 1 base and V by 5 bases; bases with no gene match: 10. The chain's CDR3 is CASSLKGGQDSYEQYF. The DNA for the CDR3 is TGTGCCAGCAGCCTAAAAGGGGGACAGGATTCCTACGAGCAGTACTTC.

The chain uses TRBV7-3 and TRBJ1-1; D may be TRBD1 (6 bases). The CDR3 spans 16 residues. The germline V and J ends were trimmed by 2 bases and 1 base, with 14 bases remaining between them. Germline CDR1 reads SGHTA; CDR2 reads FQGTGA. CDR3 amino acids: CASSLQGGGENTEAFF. CDR3 nucleotides: TGTGCCAGCAGCTTACAAGGGGGAGGGGAGAACACTGAAGCTTTCTTT. The variable domain in full, with the rest retrieved from reference TRBV7-3 and TRBJ1-1, is GAGVSQTPSNKVTEKGKYVELRCDPISGHTALYWYRQSLGQGPEFLIYFQGTGAADDSGLPNDRFFAVRPEGSVSTLKIQRTERGDSAVYLCASSLQGGGENTEAFFGQGTRLTVV.

This clonotype has more than one count but fewer than ten. One end of the junction does not line up with germline, which may come from a read error. This chain joins TRBV3-1 and TRBJ2-7; possibly TRBD1 or TRBD2 for D (5 bases each). CDR1 is LGHDT and CDR2 is YNNKEL in the germline V gene (reference sequence). The CDR3 consists of 12 residues. The CDR3 reads CASSQVGTLQNF. CDR3 in DNA: TGTGCCAGCAGCCAAGTCGGGACCCTTCAGAACTTC.

This clonotype was recorded once. CDR3 DNA sequence: TGTGCCAGCAGCGTCATAGGACAGAAAAATCCTTATGGCTACACCTTC. This sequence encodes CASSVIGQKNPYGYTF. V is TRBV9 and J is TRBJ1-2; D might be TRBD1 (6 bases). The V end was cut by 2 bases, the J end by 5 bases, with 19 bases between. The CDR3 totals 16 residues. Germline V gene data show CDR1 as SGDLS and CDR2 as YYNGEE.

There are many counts of this clonotype. The V call is TRBV19, the J call TRBJ2-5, with D perhaps matching TRBD1 (5 bases). This CDR3 spans 13 amino acids. Germline V gene sequence: CDR1 LNHDA, CDR2 SQIVND (reference sequence). Trimming took 4 bases from V and 5 from J, leaving 11 bases between them. This chain's CDR3 is CASSTKSGETQYF. Written as DNA, the CDR3 is TGTGCCAGTAGTACAAAATCAGGGGAGACCCAGTACTTC.